What follows is one T cell receptor (beta chain) and its context. What it binds is not known. RNA transcripts were the template for amplifying TCR beta CDR3 regions. The HTBI primer set was used in a first-round RT-PCR of the TCR CDR3. TCRdb itself ran the multiplex PCR reads through MiXCR, one entry per CDR3 protein. In the table there are 200,000 to 250,000 distinct CDR3 sequences, 16% of which are singletons. The data originate from a study of T cells in Graves' hyperthyroidism and ophthalmopathy. Study-level findings and limits: Within blood appeared most thyroid clonotypes that had expanded above 0.001.

This CDR3 has 15 residues. Deletions cut 5 bases from V and 4 bases from J, with 17 bases between. This clonotype was sampled from a young woman with Graves' ophthalmopathy. Sequencing used blood. The J gene is TRBJ1-1, the V gene TRBV12-3 or TRBV12-4, with D unresolved. This CDR3 reads CASSTTEAPGTEAFF. CDR3 DNA: TGTGCCAGCAGTACAACGGAGGCCCCAGGCACTGAAGCTTTCTTT.